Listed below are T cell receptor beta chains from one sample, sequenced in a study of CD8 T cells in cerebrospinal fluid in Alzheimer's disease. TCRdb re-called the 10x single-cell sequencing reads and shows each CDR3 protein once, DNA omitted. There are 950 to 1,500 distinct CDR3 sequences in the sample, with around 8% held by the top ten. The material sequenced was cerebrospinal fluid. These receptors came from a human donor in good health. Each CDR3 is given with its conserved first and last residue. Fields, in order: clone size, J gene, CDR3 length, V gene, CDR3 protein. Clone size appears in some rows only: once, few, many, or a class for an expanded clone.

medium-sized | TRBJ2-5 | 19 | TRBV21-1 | CASSCPPQFERGDQETQYF
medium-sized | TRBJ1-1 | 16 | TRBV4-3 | CASSQDLNSLNTEAFF
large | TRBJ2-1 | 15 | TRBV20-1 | CSARAGLHTGSEQFF
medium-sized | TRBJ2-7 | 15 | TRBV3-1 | CASSQGQTGNYEQYF
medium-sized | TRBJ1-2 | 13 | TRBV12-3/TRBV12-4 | CASSPGPVYGYTF
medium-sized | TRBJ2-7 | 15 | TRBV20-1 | CSARDETSGAYEQYF
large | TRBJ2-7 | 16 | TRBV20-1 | CSASLVRAGSSYEQYF
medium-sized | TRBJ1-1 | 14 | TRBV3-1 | CASSQDGTAREAFF
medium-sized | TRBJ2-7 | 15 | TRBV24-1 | CATSDPRTEAYEQYF
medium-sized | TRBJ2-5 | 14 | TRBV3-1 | CASSQRQGQETQYF
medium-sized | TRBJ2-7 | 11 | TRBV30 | CAWSVGYEQYF
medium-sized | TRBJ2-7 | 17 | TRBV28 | CASRPGRGAVGSYEQYF
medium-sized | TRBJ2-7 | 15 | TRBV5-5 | CASSLVSGKPYEQYF
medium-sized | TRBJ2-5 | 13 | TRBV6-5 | CASTPRYQETQYF
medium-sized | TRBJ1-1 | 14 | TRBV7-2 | CASSIPGGHTEAFF
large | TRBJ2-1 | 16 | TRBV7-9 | CASSSGTSGIYNEQFF
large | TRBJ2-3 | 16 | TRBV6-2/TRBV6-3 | CASNTMTSGETDTQYF
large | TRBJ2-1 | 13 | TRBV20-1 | CSAPKPPYNEQFF
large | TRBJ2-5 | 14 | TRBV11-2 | CASSPRSAARAQYF
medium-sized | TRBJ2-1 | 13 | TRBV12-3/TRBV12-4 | CASSRDRNNEQFF
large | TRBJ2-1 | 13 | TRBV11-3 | CASSPDSYNEQFF
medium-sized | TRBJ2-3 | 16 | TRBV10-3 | CATGPGTSGRADTQYF
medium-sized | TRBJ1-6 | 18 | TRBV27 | CASSPRQGGIGYNSPLHF
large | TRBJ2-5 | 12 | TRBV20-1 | CSAWDYQETQYF
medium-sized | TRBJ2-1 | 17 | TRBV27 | CASSLSPPSVSYNEQFF
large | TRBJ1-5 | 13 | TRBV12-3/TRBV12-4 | CASRQGSNQPQHF
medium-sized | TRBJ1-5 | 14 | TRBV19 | CASSTPPTGQPQHF
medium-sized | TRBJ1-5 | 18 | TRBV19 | CASSAGQGVAMGNQPQHF
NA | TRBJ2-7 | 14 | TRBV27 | CASSPFGLSNEQYF
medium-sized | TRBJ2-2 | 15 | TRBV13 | CASSFGRASTGELFF
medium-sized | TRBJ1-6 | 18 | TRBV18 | CASSFDRGLSSYNSPLHF
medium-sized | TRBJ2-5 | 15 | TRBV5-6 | CASSPTAGGAGTQYF
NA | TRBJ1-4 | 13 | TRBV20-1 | CSALEGPNEKLFF
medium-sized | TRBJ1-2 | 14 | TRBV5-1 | CASSLYTGAGGYTF
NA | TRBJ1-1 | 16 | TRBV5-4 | CASSLWTGGLNTEAFF
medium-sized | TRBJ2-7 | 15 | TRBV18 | CASSRSTSDSSEQYF
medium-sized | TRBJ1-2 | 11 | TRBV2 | CASGAEYGYTF
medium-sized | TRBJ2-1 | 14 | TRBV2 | CASRGLAGYNEQFF
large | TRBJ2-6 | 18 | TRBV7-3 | CASSPSRLSPSGANVLTF
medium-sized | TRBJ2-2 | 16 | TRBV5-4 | CASSVGTSGGTGELFF
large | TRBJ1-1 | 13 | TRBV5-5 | CASSQQGDTEAFF
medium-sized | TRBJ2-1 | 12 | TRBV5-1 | CASSLFRNEQFF